Sequencing of this T cell receptor beta chain was carried out in a study of tumor-infiltrating lymphocytes in oesophageal squamous cell carcinoma. TCRdb reanalysed the PCR reads using MiXCR and keeps one entry per CDR3 protein. The data show approximately 20,000 distinct CDR3 sequences, more than 35% seen once. The sequence came from a male donor with esophageal squamous cell carcinoma. Source material: esophageal tumor tissue.

CDR3 amino acids: CASSATGGTEAFF. The CDR3 nucleotides are TGTGCCAGCAGCGCCACAGGGGGCACTGAAGCTTTCTTT. V and J are TRBV5-6 and TRBJ1-1; TRBD1 agrees at 8 bases. The trim removed 4 bases at V and 4 bases at J, leaving 3 bases unmatched. Per germline, CDR1 SGHDT and CDR2 YYEEEE. The CDR3 has 13 residues.